This T cell receptor (beta chain) originates from a study of Graves' ophthalmopathy and Graves' hyperthyroidism. This clonotype was counted many times. TCR beta CDR3 amplification used RNA transcripts. The workflow started with a first-round RT-PCR run with HTBI primers and then moved on to a second-round multiplex PCR. TCRdb called the multiplex PCR reads again in MiXCR, with one record for every CDR3 protein. The table shows approximately 210,000 distinct CDR3 sequences, with about a fifth occurring only once. The clonotype originates from a woman in her 50s with Graves' ophthalmopathy. The sample was peripheral blood.

The CDR3 nucleotides are TGTGCCAGCAGCTCCAGGGGGAAGGAAGGCTACACCTTC. It yields the protein CASSSRGKEGYTF. The V gene is TRBV11-2, the J gene TRBJ1-2; TRBD1 aligns across 7 bases. Trimming cost V 4 bases and J 8 bases; bases outside gene matches: 7. Germline values: CDR1 SGHAT, CDR2 FQNNGV. This CDR3 has 13 residues.